The 23 T cell receptor beta chains reported below all come from one sample, sequenced in a study of T cell repertoires in cytomegalovirus infection. For these receptors, no antigen is known. In TCRdb, the reads were re-called with MiXCR into one record per CDR3 protein. Altogether about 310,000 distinct CDR3 sequences are present, roughly 25% being singletons, with the ten largest covering 13%. The specimen comprised cultured PBMCs, sampled from culture after CMV antigen stimulation. These TCRs come from a human donor in good health (CMV status not recorded). Some clones in this sample may be carry-over from other donors' samples.

The CDR3 is CASSASGTGHNEQFF. The CDR3 DNA reads as TGTGCCAGCAGCGCTTCCGGGACAGGCCACAATGAGCAGTTCTTC. V and J are TRBV6-1 and TRBJ2-1; TRBD1 aligns across 8 bases. Looked up from germline, CDR1 is MNHNS and CDR2 is SASEGT. The V gene end was trimmed by 6 bases and the J gene end by 5 bases; junction bases not matched to a gene: 9. CDR3 length: 15 residues.

J is TRBJ2-3 and V is TRBV7-2, with 9 nucleotides matching TRBD2. The trim removed 4 bases at V and 0 bases at J, leaving 5 bases unmatched. CDR3 length: 16 residues. Germline V gene lookup returns CDR1 SGHTA and CDR2 FQGNSA. The CDR3 bases are TGTGCCAGCAGCTCGCCGGGACTAGCAAGCACAGATACGCAGTATTTT. Protein: CASSSPGLASTDTQYF.

This chain uses TRBV28 with TRBJ2-5; TRBD2 agrees at 7 bases. The CDR3 extends over 17 amino acids. Unmatched junction bases numbered 12, after V lost 5 bases and J lost 0 bases. Germline CDR1 and CDR2: MDHEN and SYDVKM. The CDR3: CASSPLWSGKNQETQYF. CDR3 coding DNA: TGTGCCAGCAGTCCCCTATGGAGCGGGAAGAACCAAGAGACCCAGTACTTC.

This clonotype was observed at least ten times. V usage is TRBV12-3 or TRBV12-4 and J usage is TRBJ2-2; TRBD2 aligns across 10 bases. V shed 4 bases, J shed 8 bases, and the junction held 13 bases outside the gene matches. The CDR3 has 17 residues. CDR3 bases: TGTGCCAGCAGTTCCCTACCCCTAGCGGGAGTGACTGGGGAGCTGTTTTTT. Translated: CASSSLPLAGVTGELFF.

The rearrangement links TRBV4-1 to TRBJ2-7, with 10 nucleotides matching TRBD1. Germline CDR1 is MGHRA and CDR2 is YSYEKL. Germline trimming cut 1 base from V and 4 bases from J; bases unmatched to any gene: 4. The CDR3 runs 15 residues. The CDR3 sequence: CASSQAGTGAYEQYF. The CDR3 coding sequence is TGCGCCAGCAGCCAAGCCGGGACAGGGGCTTACGAGCAGTACTTC.

The genes are TRBV28 and TRBJ2-3; maybe TRBD1 (5 bases). Deletions cut 3 bases from V and 0 bases from J, with 13 bases between. Germline CDR1 MDHEN, CDR2 SYDVKM. The CDR3 is made up of 16 amino acids. CDR3 sequence: CASSFFKAGSTDTQYF. CDR3 nucleotide sequence: TGTGCCAGCAGTTTTTTTAAGGCAGGGAGCACAGATACGCAGTATTTT.

The chain combines TRBV7-8 with TRBJ2-2; 7 positions match TRBD2. CDR1 is SGHVS, CDR2 FQNEAQ, per germline. Losses at the gene ends were 0 bases for V and 0 bases for J; bases not matched to a gene: 7. This CDR3 has 18 residues. CDR3 nucleotides: TGTGCCAGCAGCTTAGCGCTTCTAGCGGCCGCGAACACCGGGGAGCTGTTTTTT. It yields the protein CASSLALLAAANTGELFF.

This clonotype was seen a single time. V gene TRBV20-1 combines with J gene TRBJ2-4; tentative D call: TRBD1 (5 bases). Trimming removed 7 bases from V and 9 bases from J, with 19 bases in between. The germline gives CDR1 DFQATT, CDR2 SNEGSKA (reference sequence). The CDR3 loop spans 13 amino acids. CDR3 amino acids: CSGLTSEGAIQYF. The CDR3 bases are TGCAGTGGCCTTACGTCCGAAGGGGCCATTCAGTACTTC.

The chain couples TRBV9 to TRBJ2-5; 7 nucleotides match TRBD1. The CDR3 is made up of 17 amino acids. CDR1 and CDR2 (germline): SGDLS, YYNGEE. V shed 4 bases, J shed 0 bases, and the junction held 12 bases outside the gene matches. The CDR3 protein is CASSPRQGQIYQETQYF. The CDR3 DNA is TGTGCCAGCAGCCCCCGACAGGGACAAATTTACCAAGAGACCCAGTACTTC.

This clonotype was detected a few times. The chain recombines TRBV10-3 with TRBJ2-3; 11 nucleotides align to TRBD2. V lost 6 bases and J lost 7; bases outside the gene matches: 18. The CDR3 has 18 amino acids. CDR1 and CDR2 from the germline V gene are ENHRY and SYGVKD. CDR3 sequence reads: CAIRRGAATSGSSNTQYF. The DNA of the CDR3 is TGTGCCATCAGGAGGGGCGCAGCAACTAGCGGGAGCTCGAATACGCAGTATTTT.

This clonotype occurred many times. The rearrangement links TRBV7-8 to TRBJ2-6; unclear D gene. Trimming shortened V by 0 bases and J by 0 bases, and 6 bases separated the two germline ends. The CDR3 is 16 residues long. Germline CDR1 and CDR2: SGHVS and FQNEAQ. CDR3 sequence (DNA): TGTGCCAGCAGCTTAGCGTTCTACTCTGGGGCCAACGTCCTGACTTTC. Translated: CASSLAFYSGANVLTF.

This clonotype was recorded at least ten times. The V and J genes are TRBV7-2 and TRBJ1-1, with TRBD1 as a possible D gene (6 bases). Germline lookup yields CDR1 SGHTA and CDR2 FQGNSA. Trimming left V 2 bases short and J 11 bases short, with 18 bases between. CDR3 length equals 14 residues. CDR3 loop: CASSLSGQGRYAFF. Written as DNA, the CDR3 is TGTGCCAGCAGCTTATCAGGGCAGGGGCGGTATGCTTTCTTT.

The rearrangement joins TRBV7-9 to TRBJ1-3; TRBD1 aligns across 9 bases. J lost 2 bases, V lost 8 bases, and 7 bases had no gene match. Germline V gives CDR1 SEHNR, CDR2 FQNEAQ (reference sequence). CDR3 length equals 15 residues. CDR3 coding DNA: TGTGCCAGCGTCCGGGACAGGGTACCTGGAAACACCATATATTTT. It codes for CASVRDRVPGNTIYF.

This chain connects TRBV7-9 to TRBJ1-3, with a tentative D call TRBD1 (5 bases). V shed 5 bases and J shed 2 bases, with 13 bases lying between them. The CDR3 runs 15 residues. From germline, CDR1 is SEHNR and CDR2 FQNEAQ (reference sequence). The CDR3 region is CASSVVGEPGNTIYF. CDR3 coding DNA: TGTGCCAGCAGCGTGGTGGGGGAACCTGGAAACACCATATATTTT.

The rearrangement links TRBV12-3 or TRBV12-4 to TRBJ2-1; D is possibly TRBD1 (5 bases). CDR3 size: 14 residues. V lost 5 bases, J lost 6 bases, and 14 bases lay in between. The CDR3 region is CASSTPGFPNEQFF. The CDR3 region has the DNA TGTGCCAGCAGTACCCCAGGGTTCCCCAATGAGCAGTTCTTC.

This clonotype was counted between two and nine times. This sequence joins TRBV4-3 and TRBJ2-3; D call uncertain. V lost 6 bases and J 0 bases, leaving 19 bases between the germline ends. The CDR3 consists of 17 residues. Germline V gene sequence: CDR1 LGHNA, CDR2 YSLEER. Here the CDR3 DNA reads TGCGCCAGCAGTCAAAGGAGTGCCAGCGCAAGCACAGATACGCAGTATTTT. Residues: CASSQRSASASTDTQYF.

The chain uses TRBV7-9 and TRBJ2-1, with 7 bases matching TRBD2. Germline-derived CDR1 and CDR2 are SEHNR and FQNEAQ (reference sequence). With V trimmed by 1 base and J by 10 bases, 13 bases remained unmatched. The CDR3 contains 16 residues. The CDR3 DNA reads TGTGCCAGCAGCTTAGTACTACCGGGAGGTCACATGGAGCAGTTCTTC. Translating gives CASSLVLPGGHMEQFF.

This clonotype was seen only a few times. The J gene is TRBJ2-7, the V gene TRBV7-2; TRBD2 agrees at 16 bases. CDR1 SGHTA and CDR2 FQGNSA come from the germline V gene. This CDR3 spans 18 amino acids. Unmatched junction bases numbered 7, after V lost 5 bases and J lost 0 bases. The DNA of the CDR3 is TGTGCCAGCAGCACAGAGGGACTAGCGGGAGGGAGCTCCTACGAGCAGTACTTC. Translation gives CASSTEGLAGGSSYEQYF.

The chain employs TRBV7-2 and TRBJ2-5; TRBD1 agrees at 7 bases. The CDR3 spans 16 residues. V gave up 2 bases and J gave up 0 bases; unmatched junction bases: 6. Germline V gene data show CDR1 as SGHTA and CDR2 as FQGNSA. CDR3 coding DNA: TGTGCCAGCAGCTTAATTAACAGGGGATACCAAGAGACCCAGTACTTC. Protein sequence: CASSLINRGYQETQYF.

This clonotype was detected many times. The V call is TRBV7-8, the J call TRBJ2-7; D ambiguous. The CDR3 is made up of 12 amino acids. Germline assignment: CDR1 SGHVS and CDR2 FQNEAQ. The germline V and J ends were trimmed by 0 bases and 7 bases, with 7 bases remaining between them. The DNA of the CDR3 is TGTGCCAGCAGCTTAGCCCCCCAGGAGCAGTACGTC. Translation gives CASSLAPQEQYV.

This clonotype was seen a few times. The chain combines TRBV6-2 or TRBV6-3 with TRBJ2-1, with TRBD1 matching 9 bases. V shed 7 bases and J 6 bases; nucleotides not matched to a gene: 10. This CDR3 is built from 15 residues. CDR1 MNHEY and CDR2 SVGEGT come from the germline V gene. The CDR3 DNA follows: TGTGCCAGCATCCCCGGGACAGGGTTTGCCAATGAGCAGTTCTTC. Its protein product is CASIPGTGFANEQFF.

This chain uses TRBV30 with TRBJ1-1; a possible D gene is TRBD1 (6 bases). V lost 8 bases, J lost 6 bases, and 19 bases lay in between. This CDR3 region has 13 residues. From germline, CDR1 is GTSNPN and CDR2 SVGIG (reference sequence). The CDR3 reads CAGHRVPKPEAFF. The CDR3 DNA follows: TGTGCCGGGCACAGGGTGCCGAAACCTGAAGCTTTCTTT.

In this sample, this clonotype turned up a few times. This chain connects TRBV7-2 to TRBJ1-4, with TRBD1 identical over 8 bases. J gave up 8 bases and V 0 bases, and 11 bases lay outside the gene matches. CDR1 is SGHTA and CDR2 is FQGNSA in the germline V gene. This CDR3 has 17 amino acids. CDR3 coding DNA: TGTGCCAGCAGCTTAGCGGAGATGCGGACAGGGAGGGAAAAACTGTTTTTT. It encodes CASSLAEMRTGREKLFF.